Listed below are T cell receptor beta chains from one sample, sequenced in a study of cytomegalovirus exposure and HLA in healthy donors. Measured with immunoSEQ multiplex PCR; TCRdb has only the in-frame clones, and not every one. The sample consists of 170,000 or so clones, around 77% of them appearing once. Sample: PBMCs. These receptors all stem from a man in his sixties in good health and CMV-seronegative. CDR3s include the opening cysteine and the closing phenylalanine or tryptophan. Fields, in order: D gene, V gene, J gene, CDR3 protein. D genes are given only for firm matches.

-,TRBV6-1,TRBJ2-7,CASSESGRGFGDEQYF
-,TRBV5-1,TRBJ1-5,CASSRDINQPQNF
TRBD2,TRBV5-6,TRBJ2-1,CASSTGLAGRNEQFF
TRBD2,TRBV7-3,TRBJ2-5,CASSLILGLVGETQYF
-,TRBV9,TRBJ1-1,CASSVMELSEAFF
-,TRBV5-1,TRBJ2-1,CASSALQTTEQFF
-,TRBV27,TRBJ1-1,CASSLGDLNTEAFF
-,TRBV2,TRBJ1-4,CASNLITNEKLFF
TRBD2,TRBV7-9,TRBJ2-7,CASSLGGGSYEQYF
TRBD1,TRBV7-2,TRBJ2-2,CASSLAPGQGRLGGTGELFF
TRBD2,TRBV18,TRBJ2-1,CASSPLAGGLIEQFF
-,TRBV11-2,TRBJ2-3,CASSYSDITDTQYF
TRBD1,TRBV2,TRBJ1-6,CASRRDRGNTDSPLHF
-,TRBV29-1,TRBJ1-2,CSAPGVYGYTF
TRBD2,TRBV5-1,TRBJ2-2,CASSSGLAGGPNTGELFF
-,TRBV19,TRBJ2-3,CASSIASGSSQGPTDTQYF
TRBD1,TRBV5-1,TRBJ2-3,CASSPPGQLLDTQYF
-,TRBV6-6,TRBJ1-4,CASSHREGFEKLFF